What follows is one T cell receptor (beta chain) and its context. Antigen: not known. CDR3 length: 14 amino acids. CDR1 is LNHDA, CDR2 SQIVND, per germline (reference sequence). The sample originates from a study of cytomegalovirus exposure and HLA in healthy donors. The study's findings and limits: For most TCR beta V segments, an earlier analysis put the productive rate at about 90% or about 30% of the time. Through in vitro validation, three CMV-associated chains were shown to be specific for CMV antigens.

The primer mix had 60 Vbeta and 13 Jbeta primers. Method: immunoSEQ multiplex PCR; TCRdb's copy keeps in-frame clones and lacks some. The sample gives 200,000 to 250,000 clones, more than 75% of which show up once; over 1% is in the top ten. Nobody wrote down the CMV serostatus of this donor. V usage is TRBV19 and J usage is TRBJ2-5; a possible D gene is TRBD2 (6 bases). The J call may be faulty, since TRBJ2-7 better matches the DNA end. This TCR came from a human donor in good health. Specimen: PBMCs. The CDR3: CASRVSAGAYEQYF. In DNA, the CDR3 is TGTGCCAGTAGAGTTTCAGCGGGCGCCTACGAGCAGTACTTC.